These 2 T cell receptor beta chains were sequenced from one sample in a study of T cells in pancreatic ductal adenocarcinoma. Surgery without prior neoadjuvant therapy was the treatment of the selected pancreatic ductal adenocarcinoma patients. Clones were sequenced by immunoSEQ multiplex PCR, and TCRdb holds only the in-frame ones, with some missing. The sample gives about 29,000 clones, around nine tenths of which show up once; over 2% is in the top ten. Sequencing was performed on PBMCs. Receptor source: a human donor with pancreatic ductal adenocarcinoma.

The chain couples TRBV11-2 to TRBJ2-7, with 10 positions matching TRBD1. V lost 5 bases to trimming and J lost 0 bases; unmatched junction nucleotides: 1. Germline CDR1 SGHAT, CDR2 FQNNGV. The CDR3 totals 14 residues. CDR3 amino acids: CASSRDRGSYEQYF. For the CDR3, the DNA is TGTGCCAGCAGCCGGGACAGGGGCTCCTACGAGCAGTACTTC.

There are a few counts of this clone. The chain links TRBV19 to TRBJ2-5, with a possible D match to TRBD2 (6 bases). V lost 6 bases, J lost 4 bases, and 15 bases lay in between. This CDR3 comprises 14 residues. CDR1 is LNHDA and CDR2 is SQIVND in the germline V gene (reference sequence). CDR3 in DNA: TGTGCCAGTAGCCTAGGGACTTCTCCAGAGACCCAGTACTTC. Protein product: CASSLGTSPETQYF. Combining the CDR3 with reference TRBV19 and TRBJ2-5 gives the whole variable domain DGGITQSPKYLFRKEGQNVTLSCEQNLNHDAMYWYRQDPGQGLRLIYYSQIVNDFQKGDIAEGYSVSREKKESFPLTVTSAQKNPTAFYLCASSLGTSPETQYFGPGTRLLVL.